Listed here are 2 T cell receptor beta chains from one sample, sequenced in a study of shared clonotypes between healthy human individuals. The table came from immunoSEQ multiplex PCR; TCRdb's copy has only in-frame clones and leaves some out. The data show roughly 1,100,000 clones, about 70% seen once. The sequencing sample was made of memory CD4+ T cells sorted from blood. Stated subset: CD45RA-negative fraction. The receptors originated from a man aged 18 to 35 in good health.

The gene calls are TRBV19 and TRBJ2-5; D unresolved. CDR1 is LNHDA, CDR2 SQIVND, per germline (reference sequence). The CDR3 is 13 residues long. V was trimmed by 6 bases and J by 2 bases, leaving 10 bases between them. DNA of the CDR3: TGTGCCAGTAGGAGTATACAGCAAGAGACCCAGTACTTC. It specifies CASRSIQQETQYF.

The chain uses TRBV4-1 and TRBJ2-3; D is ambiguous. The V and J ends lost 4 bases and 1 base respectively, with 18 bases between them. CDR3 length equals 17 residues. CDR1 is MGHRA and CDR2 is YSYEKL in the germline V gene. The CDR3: CASSPSGLRWGTDTQYF. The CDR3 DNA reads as TGCGCCAGCAGCCCCTCCGGGCTCCGGTGGGGCACAGATACGCAGTATTTT.